The present entry profiles one T cell receptor beta chain with its context. The antigen remains undetermined. This sample is part of a study of T cells in Graves' hyperthyroidism and ophthalmopathy. Patients were aged 18 to 65, had disease duration under 2 months, and had newly diagnosed hyperthyroidism. Study-level results: Patients with ophthalmopathy were separated from those with stable hyperthyroidism by a 13 V-J model.

TCR beta CDR3 regions were amplified from RNA. Using the HTBI primer set, a first-round RT-PCR was run on the TCR CDR3. TCRdb called the multiplex PCR reads again in MiXCR, with one record for every CDR3 protein. This table has 370,000 or so distinct CDR3 sequences, about 25% appearing once. Source material: blood. The TCR sequence derives from a man aged 50-60 years with Graves' hyperthyroidism.

The CDR3 region has the DNA TGTGCCAGTCAGACTAGCGGGGGCTACGAGCAGTTCTTC. This translates into CASQTSGGYEQFF. The gene calls are TRBV2 and TRBJ2-1, with TRBD2 matching over 12 bases. The CDR3 has 13 amino acids. J lost 10 bases, V lost 9 bases, and 7 bases had no gene match. Germline V gene sequence: CDR1 SNHLY, CDR2 FYNNEI.